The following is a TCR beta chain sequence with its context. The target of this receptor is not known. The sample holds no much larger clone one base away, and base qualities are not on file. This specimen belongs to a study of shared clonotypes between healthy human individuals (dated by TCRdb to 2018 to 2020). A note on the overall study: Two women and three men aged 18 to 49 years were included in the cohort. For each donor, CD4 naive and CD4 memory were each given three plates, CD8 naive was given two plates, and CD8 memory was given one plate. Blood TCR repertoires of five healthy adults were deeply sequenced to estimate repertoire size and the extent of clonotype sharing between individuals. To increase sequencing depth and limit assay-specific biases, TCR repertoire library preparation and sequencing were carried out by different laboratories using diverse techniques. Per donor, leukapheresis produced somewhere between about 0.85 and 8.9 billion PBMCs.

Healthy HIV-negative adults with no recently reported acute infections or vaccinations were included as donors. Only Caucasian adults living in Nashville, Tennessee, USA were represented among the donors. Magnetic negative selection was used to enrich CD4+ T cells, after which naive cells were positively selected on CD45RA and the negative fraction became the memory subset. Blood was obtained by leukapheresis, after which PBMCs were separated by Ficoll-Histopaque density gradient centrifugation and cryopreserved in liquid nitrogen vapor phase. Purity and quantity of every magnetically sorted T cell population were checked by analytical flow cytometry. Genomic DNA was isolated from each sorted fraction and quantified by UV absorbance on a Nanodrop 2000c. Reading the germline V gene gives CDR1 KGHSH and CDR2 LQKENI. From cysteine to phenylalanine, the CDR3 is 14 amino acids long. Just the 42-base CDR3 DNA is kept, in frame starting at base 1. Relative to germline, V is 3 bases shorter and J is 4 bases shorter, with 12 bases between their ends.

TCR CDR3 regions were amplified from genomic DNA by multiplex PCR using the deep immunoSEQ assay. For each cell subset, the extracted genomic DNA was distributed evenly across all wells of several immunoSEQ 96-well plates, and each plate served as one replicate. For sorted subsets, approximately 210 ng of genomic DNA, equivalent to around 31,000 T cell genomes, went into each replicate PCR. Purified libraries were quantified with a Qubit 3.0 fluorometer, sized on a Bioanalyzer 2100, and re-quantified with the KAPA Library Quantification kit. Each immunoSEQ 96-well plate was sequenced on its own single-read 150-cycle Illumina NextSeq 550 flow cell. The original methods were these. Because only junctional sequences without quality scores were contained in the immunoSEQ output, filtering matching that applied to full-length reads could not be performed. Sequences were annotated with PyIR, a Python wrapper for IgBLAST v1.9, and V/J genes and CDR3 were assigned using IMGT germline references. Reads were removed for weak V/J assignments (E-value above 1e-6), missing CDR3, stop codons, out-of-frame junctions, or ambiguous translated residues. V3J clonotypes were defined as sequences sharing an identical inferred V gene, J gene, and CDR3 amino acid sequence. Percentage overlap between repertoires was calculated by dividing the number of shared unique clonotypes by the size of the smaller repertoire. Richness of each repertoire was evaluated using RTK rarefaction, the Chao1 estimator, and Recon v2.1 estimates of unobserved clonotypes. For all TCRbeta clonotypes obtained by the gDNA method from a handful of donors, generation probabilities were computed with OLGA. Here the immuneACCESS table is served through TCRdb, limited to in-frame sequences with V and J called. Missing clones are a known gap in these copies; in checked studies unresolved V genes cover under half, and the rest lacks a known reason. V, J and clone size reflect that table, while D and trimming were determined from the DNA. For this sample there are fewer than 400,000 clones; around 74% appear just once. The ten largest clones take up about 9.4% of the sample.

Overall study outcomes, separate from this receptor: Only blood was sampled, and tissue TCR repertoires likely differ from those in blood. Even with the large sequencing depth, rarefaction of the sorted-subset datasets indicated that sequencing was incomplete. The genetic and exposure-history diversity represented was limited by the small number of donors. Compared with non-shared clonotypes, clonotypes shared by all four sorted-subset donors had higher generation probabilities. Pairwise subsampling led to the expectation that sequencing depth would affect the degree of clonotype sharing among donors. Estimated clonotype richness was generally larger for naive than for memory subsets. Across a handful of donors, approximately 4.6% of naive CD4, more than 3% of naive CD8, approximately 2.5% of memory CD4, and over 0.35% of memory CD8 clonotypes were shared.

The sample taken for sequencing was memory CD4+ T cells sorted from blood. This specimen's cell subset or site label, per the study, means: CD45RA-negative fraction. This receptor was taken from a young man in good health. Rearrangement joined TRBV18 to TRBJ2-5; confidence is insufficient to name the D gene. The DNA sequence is TGTGCCAGCTCACCTGTTGTAGGGTTAGAGACCCAGTACTTC. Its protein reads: CASSPVVGLETQYF.